These 27 T cell receptor beta chains were all obtained from the same sample, sequenced in a study of cytomegalovirus exposure and HLA in healthy donors. The PCR used 60 Vbeta and 13 Jbeta primers. Clones were read by immunoSEQ multiplex PCR, and TCRdb kept only the in-frame ones, dropping some. In the table there are 200,000 to 250,000 clones, 70% to 80% of which are singletons. Sequencing used PBMCs. These TCRs come from a man aged 40-49 years in good health and CMV-seronegative.

The chain uses TRBV15 and TRBJ2-1; the match to TRBD2 covers 10 bases. This CDR3 contains 17 residues. The germline V gene encodes CDR1 LNHNV and CDR2 YYDKDF (reference sequence). V dropped 0 bases and J dropped 8; count of bases not matched to a gene: 10. The CDR3 DNA sequence: TGTGCCACCAGCAGAGAGGTAGCGGGAGGAAGAAACGATGAGCAGTTCTTC. Its protein product is CATSREVAGGRNDEQFF.

The V gene is TRBV5-1, the J gene TRBJ1-2, with TRBD1 identical over 8 bases. This CDR3 is built from 13 residues. Looked up from germline, CDR1 is SGHRS and CDR2 is YFSETQ. V shed 4 bases and J 8 bases; nucleotides not matched to a gene: 7. CDR3: CASSLGTGRGYTF. In DNA, the CDR3 is TGCGCCAGCAGCCTCGGGACAGGACGGGGCTACACCTTC.

The V gene is TRBV4-3, the J gene TRBJ2-7, with D possibly matching TRBD1 (6 bases). This CDR3 spans 16 amino acids. The V gene's germline CDR1 is LGHNA and CDR2 YSLEER. Trimming took off 0 bases at V and 2 bases at J, with 14 bases between the two ends. CDR3 DNA: TGCGCCAGCAGCCAAGATAGGACAGCGAACCCCTACGAGCAGTACTTC. Residues: CASSQDRTANPYEQYF.

The rearrangement links TRBV5-4 to TRBJ1-2, with 7 bases lining up with TRBD1. J gave up 1 base and V 4 bases, and 13 bases lay outside the gene matches. The CDR3 consists of 17 residues. Germline assignment: CDR1 SGHNT and CDR2 YYREEE (reference sequence). CDR3 sequence reads: CASSRLGRGTVNYGYTF. CDR3 sequence (DNA): TGTGCCAGCAGCCGCTTGGGCAGGGGGACTGTTAACTATGGCTACACCTTC.

This clone appeared a single time. The chain uses TRBV11-3 and TRBJ2-3; 12 bases fit TRBD2. The CDR3 has 17 amino acids. In germline, CDR1 is SGHNT, CDR2 YENEEA. After removal of 5 bases from V and 2 bases from J, the junction contained 8 bases not matched to a gene. The CDR3 bases are TGTGCCAGCAGCCCGGGACTAGCGGGCCCCACCACAGATACGCAGTATTTT. Translation gives CASSPGLAGPTTDTQYF.

This sequence joins TRBV30 and TRBJ2-3, with D possibly being TRBD1 (5 bases). V lost 2 bases and J 4 bases, leaving 13 bases between the germline ends. Germline assignment: CDR1 GTSNPN and CDR2 SVGIG (reference sequence). The CDR3 runs to 14 residues. The CDR3 sequence: CAWSKGPGADTQYF. CDR3 DNA: TGTGCCTGGAGTAAGGGGCCTGGGGCAGATACGCAGTATTTT.

The CDR3 loop is CAISVGQGAEAFF. The CDR3 DNA reads TGTGCCATCAGTGTCGGACAGGGGGCTGAAGCTTTCTTT. This chain uses TRBV10-3 with TRBJ1-1; the match to TRBD1 covers 10 bases. With V trimmed by 4 bases and J by 6 bases, 2 bases remained unmatched. CDR1 and CDR2 from the germline V gene are ENHRY and SYGVKD. CDR3 length: 13 residues.

V gene TRBV7-2 combines with J gene TRBJ2-7; TRBD2 agrees at 12 bases. The trim removed 2 bases at V and 0 bases at J, leaving 8 bases unmatched. Germline CDR1 SGHTA, CDR2 FQGNSA. There are 18 residues in the CDR3. The CDR3 nucleotides are TGTGCCAGCAGCTTAAGGAGGCTAGCGGGGGGGCCCTCCTACGAGCAGTACTTC. This codes for CASSLRRLAGGPSYEQYF. Based on the CDR3 plus reference TRBV7-2 and TRBJ2-7, the full variable domain is GAGVSQSPSNKVTEKGKDVELRCDPISGHTALYWYRQSLGQGLEFLIYFQGNSAPDKSGLPSDRFSAERTGGSVSTLTIQRTQQEDSAVYLCASSLRRLAGGPSYEQYFGPGTRLTVT.

The chain joins TRBV27 to TRBJ1-6; D unresolved. This CDR3 spans 16 amino acids. Deletions cut 5 bases from V and 0 bases from J, with 11 bases between. Germline V gene data show CDR1 as MNHEY and CDR2 as SMNVEV (reference sequence). CDR3 DNA: TGTGCCAGCAGTCCCTCCGGGAGCTCCTATAATTCACCCCTCCACTTT. Protein product: CASSPSGSSYNSPLHF.

The rearrangement uses TRBV29-1 and TRBJ2-1; 9 positions agree with TRBD1. V shed 7 bases and J 7 bases; nucleotides not matched to a gene: 2. CDR1 and CDR2 (germline): SQVTM, ANQGSEA. This CDR3 region has 11 residues. Here the CDR3 DNA reads TGCAGCGGACAGGGGGGGAATGAGCAGTTCTTC. Translated, it gives CSGQGGNEQFF.

The rearrangement joins TRBV6-5 to TRBJ2-5; D not certain. There are 15 residues in the CDR3. V was pared by 1 base and J by 5 bases, with 14 bases between. The V gene's germline CDR1 is MNHEY and CDR2 SVGAGI. CDR3 nucleotide sequence: TGTGCCAGCAGTTACTTGCCTCGGAGAGGCGAGACCCAGTACTTC. Encoded protein: CASSYLPRRGETQYF.

The V gene is TRBV18, the J gene TRBJ1-5; D not resolved. V lost 5 bases to trimming and J lost 1 base, with 18 bases between them. The CDR3 covers 17 residues. CDR1 KGHSH and CDR2 LQKENI come from the germline V gene. The CDR3 sequence: CASSSSIEAASNQPQHF. CDR3 coding DNA: TGTGCCAGCTCATCCTCGATAGAGGCAGCGAGCAATCAGCCCCAGCATTTT.

The rearrangement uses TRBV27 and TRBJ2-7; TRBD2 might be the D (6 bases). Between the trimmed V and J ends, which lost 0 bases and 2 bases, there was a span of 14 bases. The CDR3 runs to 16 residues. The germline CDR1 and CDR2 sequences are MNHEY and SMNVEV (reference sequence). This CDR3 reads CASSLSGGGGAYEQYF. The CDR3 DNA is TGTGCCAGCAGTTTATCGGGGGGAGGAGGGGCCTACGAGCAGTACTTC.

This clone was recorded a few times. CDR3 coding DNA: TGCGCCAGCAGCCAAATCACAGCACCACTTGATGGCTACACCTTC. Its protein product is CASSQITAPLDGYTF. The chain combines TRBV4-3 with TRBJ1-2; no clear D. The V gene lost 2 bases and the J gene lost 6 bases, with 16 bases spanning the gap. The germline V gene has CDR1 LGHNA and CDR2 YSLEER. There are 15 residues in the CDR3.

This chain uses TRBV6-5 with TRBJ2-1, with 7 bases matching TRBD2. This CDR3 comprises 15 residues. Germline V gene lookup returns CDR1 MNHEY and CDR2 SVGAGI. V shed 0 bases and J 6 bases; nucleotides not matched to a gene: 5. Here the CDR3 reads CASSYSRDYPNEQFF. The CDR3 bases are TGTGCCAGCAGTTACTCAAGGGACTACCCCAATGAGCAGTTCTTC.

The chain carries TRBV4-3 and TRBJ1-3; D is unresolved. Between the trimmed V and J ends, which lost 1 base and 0 bases, there was a span of 7 bases. This CDR3 has 15 residues. CDR1 is LGHNA and CDR2 is YSLEER in the germline V gene. CDR3 residues: CASSQGRGSGNTIYF. CDR3 nucleotide sequence: TGCGCCAGCAGCCAAGGACGCGGCTCTGGAAACACCATATATTTT.

The chain joins TRBV2 to TRBJ1-1; D is unresolved. The CDR3 runs to 13 residues. Trimming took off 2 bases at V and 6 bases at J, with 10 bases between the two ends. Germline assignment: CDR1 SNHLY and CDR2 FYNNEI. CDR3 DNA sequence: TGTGCCAGCAGTGAATTTCTAATCGCTGAAGCTTTCTTT. It specifies CASSEFLIAEAFF.

The rearrangement uses TRBV5-4 and TRBJ1-5; 9 bases match TRBD1. The CDR3 runs to 14 residues. Germline V gene data show CDR1 as SGHNT and CDR2 as YYREEE (reference sequence). With 3 bases clipped from V and 4 bases from J, the junction kept 2 bases outside the gene matches. CDR3 nucleotide sequence: TGTGCCAGCAGCTGGGGACAGGGTAATCAGCCCCAGCATTTT. Translation: CASSWGQGNQPQHF.

The chain uses TRBV6-5 and TRBJ2-7; D uncertain. The V end lost 7 bases, the J end lost 0 bases, and 13 bases lay between the germline ends. This CDR3 comprises 14 residues. Germline loops: CDR1 MNHEY, CDR2 SVGAGI. CDR3 residues: CASKMITSSYEQYF. The DNA for the CDR3 is TGTGCCAGCAAGATGATCACGAGCTCCTACGAGCAGTACTTC.

The V gene is TRBV5-1, the J gene TRBJ2-7; 10 bases map to TRBD1. There are 17 residues in the CDR3. V gave up 5 bases and J gave up 3 bases; unmatched junction bases: 14. Germline V gene sequence: CDR1 SGHRS, CDR2 YFSETQ. CDR3: CASRSGTGEPPYYEQYF. CDR3 sequence (DNA): TGCGCCAGCAGATCCGGGACAGGGGAACCCCCTTACTACGAGCAGTACTTC.

This chain connects TRBV7-2 to TRBJ1-1; 7 nucleotides align to TRBD1. The CDR3 is 15 amino acids. After removal of 4 bases from V and 1 base from J, the junction contained 6 bases not matched to a gene. Germline V gene sequence: CDR1 SGHTA, CDR2 FQGNSA. Here the CDR3 reads CASSSTNRGNTEAFF. Written as DNA, the CDR3 is TGTGCCAGCAGCTCAACGAACAGGGGGAACACTGAAGCTTTCTTT.

The chain has TRBV27 and TRBJ1-1; 11 bases match TRBD1. The ends lost 5 bases at V and 3 bases at J; junction bases unmatched: 8. The germline V gene encodes CDR1 MNHEY and CDR2 SMNVEV (reference sequence). This CDR3 comprises 16 residues. CDR3 sequence (DNA): TGTGCCAGCAGTCCCTGGACAGGGGGCTATGACACTGAAGCTTTCTTT. Encoded protein: CASSPWTGGYDTEAFF.

The chain links TRBV4-3 to TRBJ2-5; tentative D call: TRBD1 (7 bases). This CDR3 comprises 15 residues. Germline CDR1 and CDR2: LGHNA and YSLEER. V dropped 4 bases and J dropped 5 bases, with 17 bases sitting between them. CDR3 sequence: CASSPTRPGGETQYF. The CDR3 DNA reads as TGCGCCAGCAGCCCCACGAGGCCAGGGGGGGAGACCCAGTACTTC.

This clone was seen only once. The chain recombines TRBV29-1 with TRBJ2-3, with D hard to call. Germline V gene data show CDR1 as SQVTM and CDR2 as ANQGSEA. The CDR3 loop spans 12 amino acids. V was pared by 0 bases and J by 3 bases, with 4 bases between. The CDR3 region has the DNA TGCAGCGTTGAAGACCAGACAGATACGCAGTATTTT. Protein: CSVEDQTDTQYF.

This clone was seen just once. V usage is TRBV23-1 and J usage is TRBJ1-5, with unresolved D. TRBV23-1 is placed among ORFs of uncertain function. The CDR3 sequence is 11 residues long. V was clipped by 8 bases and J by 9 bases, with 11 bases between them. The CDR3 spells CASSLSLPQHF. Here the CDR3 DNA reads TGCGCCAGCTCCCTATCTCTGCCCCAGCATTTT.

This clone has only a few counts. This chain connects TRBV4-2 to TRBJ2-1; D is uncertain. Germline values: CDR1 LGHNA, CDR2 YNFKEQ. This CDR3 has 14 residues. V was trimmed by 0 bases and J by 4 bases, leaving 7 bases between them. CDR3: CASSQDLEYNEQFF. The DNA of the CDR3 is TGTGCCAGCAGCCAAGATTTAGAGTACAATGAGCAGTTCTTC.

DNA for the CDR3: TGTGCCAGCAGTCTAGCGGGAGGGGCCTACGAGCAGTACTTC. Its translation: CASSLAGGAYEQYF. The chain has TRBV6-5 and TRBJ2-7; 12 bases fit TRBD2. Germline CDR1 is MNHEY and CDR2 is SVGAGI. The CDR3 runs 14 residues. V lost 5 bases, J lost 2 bases, and 1 base stayed unmatched.